The source of this T cell receptor (beta chain) is a study of naive and memory T cell subsets. Sequential positive selection took CD4 T cells first, then CD8 T cells. Cells stained for CD3, CD4, CD8, CD45RA and CD27 were sorted into four subsets. CDR1 and CDR2 from the germline V gene are LGHDT and YNNKEL (reference sequence). V was pared by 2 bases and J by 1 base, with 3 bases of the junction left unmatched. CDR3 length equals 15 residues. This clonotype has more than one count but fewer than ten. An equimolar mix of two oligonucleotides served as the beta constant-region primer for TRBC1 and TRBC2. The ligated cDNA underwent four PCR rounds using SP2 and nested alpha and beta constant-region primers. TCRdb re-called the UMI-ligation and nested PCR reads through MiXCR, storing one row per CDR3 protein. Counted here are about 150,000 distinct CDR3 sequences, about a sixth occurring once; the ten biggest clones make up about 0.15%.

This sequence was found in a human donor in good health. The sample consisted of naive CD4+ T cells from blood. The gene calls are TRBV3-1 and TRBJ1-1, with 8 bases matching TRBD1. Here the CDR3 reads CASSQPGTGNTEAFF. In DNA, the CDR3 is TGTGCCAGCAGCCAACCCGGGACAGGGAACACTGAAGCTTTCTTT.